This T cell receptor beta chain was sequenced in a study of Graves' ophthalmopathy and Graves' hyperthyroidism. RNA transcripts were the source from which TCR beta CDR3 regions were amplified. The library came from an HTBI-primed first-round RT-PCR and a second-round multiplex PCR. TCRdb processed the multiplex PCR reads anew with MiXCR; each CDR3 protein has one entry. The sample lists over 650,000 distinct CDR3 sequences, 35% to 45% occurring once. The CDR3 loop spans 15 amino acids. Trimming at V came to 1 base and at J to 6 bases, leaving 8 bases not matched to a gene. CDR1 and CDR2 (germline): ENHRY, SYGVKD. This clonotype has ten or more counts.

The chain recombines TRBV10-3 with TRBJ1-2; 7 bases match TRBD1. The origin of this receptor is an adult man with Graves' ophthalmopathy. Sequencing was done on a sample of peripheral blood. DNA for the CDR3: TGTGCCATCAGTGAGTTGAGACAGGGCCTGGATGGCTACACCTTC. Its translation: CAISELRQGLDGYTF.